Below, 24 T cell receptor beta chains from the same sample are listed, as sequenced in a study of blood T cell repertoires in COVID-19. The repertoire was sequenced with immunoSEQ multiplex PCR; TCRdb's copy has only in-frame clones and lacks some. The sample has 300,000 to 450,000 clones, about 89% seen once. Sequencing input: peripheral blood. The receptors were gathered from a woman aged 60-70 years with COVID-19, enrolled during active disease.

The V gene is TRBV7-2, the J gene TRBJ2-7; TRBD2 matches at 10 bases. With V trimmed by 1 base and J by 4 bases, 4 bases remained unmatched. Germline loops: CDR1 SGHTA, CDR2 FQGNSA. The length of the CDR3 is 15 residues. CDR3 amino acids: CASSLELAGLYEQYF. The CDR3 bases are TGTGCCAGCAGCTTAGAACTAGCGGGGTTATACGAGCAGTACTTC.

This clone showed up just once. The chain recombines TRBV6-6 with TRBJ1-6, with D perhaps TRBD1 (5 bases). V was pared by 6 bases and J by 6 bases, with 15 bases between. Germline V lookup: CDR1 MNHNY, CDR2 SVGAGI (reference sequence). This CDR3 comprises 15 residues. The CDR3 is CASSRGEVGNSPLHF. In DNA, the CDR3 is TGTGCCAGCAGCCGAGGGGAGGTGGGTAATTCACCCCTCCACTTT.

The chain couples TRBV21-1 to TRBJ2-3; the tabulated D call, TRBD2, remains unverified against the DNA. TRBV21-1 is described as a pseudogene. The CDR3 has 17 residues. CDR3 DNA sequence: TGTGCCAGCAGCAAAGAGGGAACTAGCGGGGGTACAGATACGCAGTATTTT. Translated, it gives CASSKEGTSGGTDTQYF.

The V call is TRBV5-6, the J call TRBJ2-5, with 7 positions matching TRBD1. V lost 1 base to trimming and J lost 2 bases; unmatched junction nucleotides: 5. CDR1 is SGHDT, CDR2 YYEEEE, per germline. The CDR3 has 15 amino acids. The CDR3, as DNA: TGTGCCAGCAGCTTGCCTTGGGGACAGCAAGAGACCCAGTACTTC. Translating it yields CASSLPWGQQETQYF.

As DNA, the CDR3 is TGTGCCAGCAGTTACTCGGTGGGAGGCGAGCAGTACTTC. Protein sequence: CASSYSVGGEQYF. The chain has TRBV6-5 and TRBJ2-7, with D maybe TRBD2 (6 bases). This CDR3 has 13 amino acids. Germline CDR1 and CDR2: MNHEY and SVGAGI. V was shortened by 0 bases and J by 6 bases, with 9 bases between the two germline ends.

The chain has TRBV14 and TRBJ1-3; 7 bases are a match to TRBD1. J gave up 0 bases and V 8 bases, and 1 base lay outside the gene matches. The CDR3 runs 13 residues. From germline, CDR1 is SGHDN and CDR2 FVKESK. CDR3 sequence reads: CASRDSSGNTIYF. CDR3 bases: TGTGCCAGCCGGGACAGCTCTGGAAACACCATATATTTT.

V usage is TRBV6-5 and J usage is TRBJ1-1; 8 positions agree with TRBD1. Germline V gene lookup returns CDR1 MNHEY and CDR2 SVGAGI. There are 15 residues in the CDR3. With 1 base clipped from V and 4 bases from J, the junction kept 5 bases outside the gene matches. The CDR3 sequence: CASSYYGQGATEAFF. For the CDR3, the DNA is TGTGCCAGCAGTTACTATGGTCAGGGGGCCACTGAAGCTTTCTTT.

The J gene is TRBJ1-1, the V gene TRBV5-1; the D is unclear. Trimming stripped 0 bases from V and 3 bases from J, with 15 bases between. Germline CDR1 and CDR2: SGHRS and YFSETQ. This CDR3 comprises 16 residues. CDR3 coding DNA: TGCGCCAGCAGCTTGGGTCCCAGCGGTAGGGACACTGAAGCTTTCTTT. Translated, it gives CASSLGPSGRDTEAFF.

The genes are TRBV3-1 (or the pseudogene TRBV3-2) and TRBJ1-2; TRBD1 aligns across 8 bases. The CDR3 extends over 15 amino acids. V lost 5 bases and J lost 5; bases outside the gene matches: 10. Germline lookup yields CDR1 LGHDT and CDR2 YNNKEL (reference sequence). The DNA for the CDR3 is TGTGCCAGCAGCTTCCGGACAGGGATAGGGTATGGCTACACCTTC. Translated: CASSFRTGIGYGYTF.

The chain joins TRBV6-5 to TRBJ1-5; D is unclear. Germline V lookup: CDR1 MNHEY, CDR2 SVGAGI. This CDR3 is built from 14 residues. Trimming took off 6 bases at V and 6 bases at J, with 15 bases between the two ends. This chain's CDR3 is CASRDTISVQPQHF. In DNA form, the CDR3 reads TGTGCCAGCAGAGACACCATCTCCGTTCAGCCCCAGCATTTT.

The rearrangement joins TRBV11-2 to TRBJ2-7, with 9 bases aligning to TRBD1. V gave up 4 bases and J gave up 3 bases; unmatched junction bases: 4. The length of the CDR3 is 14 residues. CDR1 and CDR2 from the germline V gene are SGHAT and FQNNGV. The CDR3 reads CASSSGQGNYEQYF. CDR3 coding DNA: TGTGCCAGCAGCTCCGGACAGGGGAACTACGAGCAGTACTTC. Based on the CDR3 plus reference TRBV11-2 and TRBJ2-7, the full variable domain is EAGVAQSPRYKIIEKRQSVAFWCNPISGHATLYWYQQILGQGPKLLIQFQNNGVVDDSQLPKDRFSAERLKGVDSTLKIQPAKLEDSAVYLCASSSGQGNYEQYFGPGTRLTVT.

The CDR3: CAWGSRGFYGYTF. Written as DNA, the CDR3 is TGTGCCTGGGGTTCGAGGGGGTTCTATGGCTACACCTTC. This rearrangement joins TRBV30 to TRBJ1-2, with TRBD1 as a possible D gene (6 bases). Germline lookup yields CDR1 GTSNPN and CDR2 SVGIG (reference sequence). V shed 5 bases and J shed 4 bases, with 14 bases lying between them. The CDR3 extends over 13 amino acids.

The V call is TRBV5-1, the J call TRBJ1-2; D not resolved. There are 13 residues in the CDR3. Between the trimmed V and J ends, which lost 0 bases and 7 bases, there was a span of 10 bases. The germline V gene has CDR1 SGHRS and CDR2 YFSETQ. The CDR3 DNA is TGCGCCAGCAGCTTGGGGGAGCGCGCTGGCTACACCTTC. It encodes CASSLGERAGYTF.

This clone was found once. The chain links TRBV4-1 to TRBJ2-4; D gene unclear. CDR1 and CDR2 (germline): MGHRA, YSYEKL. The CDR3 totals 15 residues. Trimming pared 3 bases from V and 0 bases from J, leaving 9 bases between. The CDR3 reads CASSQGLLAKNIQYF. The CDR3 region has the DNA TGCGCCAGCAGCCAGGGCTTACTAGCCAAAAACATTCAGTACTTC.

This clone occurred once. This chain connects TRBV5-1 to TRBJ1-4; D unresolved. V was cut by 0 bases and J by 0 bases, with 6 bases left in between. The CDR3 covers 15 residues. CDR1 and CDR2 (germline): SGHRS, YFSETQ. As DNA, the CDR3 is TGCGCCAGCAGCTTGGGTATAGCAACTAATGAAAAACTGTTTTTT. Its protein product is CASSLGIATNEKLFF.

The chain recombines TRBV4-1 with TRBJ1-4; 7 bases agree with TRBD1. Germline V gene sequence: CDR1 MGHRA, CDR2 YSYEKL. Unmatched junction bases numbered 2, after V lost 4 bases and J lost 0 bases. This CDR3 spans 15 amino acids. DNA for the CDR3: TGCGCCAGCAGCCGACAGGGCTCAACTAATGAAAAACTGTTTTTT. This encodes CASSRQGSTNEKLFF.

The chain joins TRBV7-8 to TRBJ1-6; D possibly corresponds to TRBD1 (5 bases). Trimming took 5 bases from V and 7 from J, leaving 21 bases between them. Germline CDR1 is SGHVS and CDR2 is FQNEAQ. The CDR3 consists of 17 residues. The CDR3 protein is CASSPTRGSQGNSPLHF. In DNA form, the CDR3 reads TGTGCCAGCAGCCCTACGCGGGGAAGCCAGGGCAATTCACCCCTCCACTTT.

This rearrangement joins TRBV6-5 to TRBJ1-5; possibly TRBD1 for D (6 bases). V lost 6 bases and J lost 0, with 9 bases in between. CDR1 is MNHEY and CDR2 is SVGAGI in the germline V gene. CDR3 length: 14 amino acids. CDR3: CASRRQDSNQPQHF. The DNA of the CDR3 is TGTGCCAGCAGGAGACAGGATAGCAATCAGCCCCAGCATTTT.

V gene TRBV19 combines with J gene TRBJ1-5; unclear D gene. CDR3 length: 12 amino acids. Trimming cost V 4 bases and J 8 bases, with 9 bases left between them. CDR1 and CDR2 (germline): LNHDA, SQIVND (reference sequence). The CDR3 sequence: CASSTLNKPQHF. CDR3 DNA sequence: TGTGCCAGTAGTACCTTAAACAAGCCCCAGCATTTT.

This clone was detected only a few times. CDR3 region: CASSPWDRGRDTQYF. In DNA, the CDR3 is TGTGCCAGCTCACCTTGGGACAGGGGTCGGGATACGCAGTATTTT. The chain links TRBV18 to TRBJ2-3; 10 bases are shared with TRBD1. The V and J ends lost 3 bases and 6 bases, in that order; junction bases with no gene match: 6. The CDR3 extends over 15 amino acids. The germline CDR1 and CDR2 sequences are KGHSH and LQKENI.

The rearrangement joins TRBV9 to TRBJ1-6; D unclear. Germline V lookup: CDR1 SGDLS, CDR2 YYNGEE. Trimming removed 3 bases from V and 4 bases from J, with 8 bases in between. The CDR3 length is 14 residues. CDR3 nucleotides: TGTGCCAGCAGCGATCAGGCTTATAATTCACCCCTCCACTTT. This gives the protein CASSDQAYNSPLHF.

The chain has TRBV27 and TRBJ2-1; 10 nucleotides align to TRBD2. With 4 bases clipped from V and 2 bases from J, the junction kept 11 bases outside the gene matches. CDR3 length: 18 residues. Germline V gene sequence: CDR1 MNHEY, CDR2 SMNVEV (reference sequence). CDR3 amino acids: CASSSAIGSGGAYNEQFF. The CDR3 DNA reads as TGTGCCAGCAGTTCAGCTATAGGAAGCGGGGGGGCCTACAATGAGCAGTTCTTC.

This chain uses TRBV2 with TRBJ2-7; the match to TRBD1 covers 7 bases. The CDR3 covers 13 residues. The trim removed 4 bases at V and 2 bases at J, leaving 2 bases unmatched. Germline CDR1 and CDR2: SNHLY and FYNNEI. CDR3 residues: CASSAQGAYEQYF. CDR3 DNA sequence: TGTGCCAGCAGTGCCCAGGGGGCCTACGAGCAGTACTTC. Together with reference TRBV2 and TRBJ2-7, the CDR3 gives the full variable domain: EPEVTQTPSHQVTQMGQEVILRCVPISNHLYFYWYRQILGQKVEFLVSFYNNEISEKSEIFDDQFSVERPDGSNFTLKIRSTKLEDSAMYFCASSAQGAYEQYFGPGTRLTVT.

CDR3 coding DNA: TGTGCCAGCAGCCGGGGGACTAGCGGGGTAACAGATACGCAGTATTTT. Its protein is CASSRGTSGVTDTQYF. This chain joins TRBV7-9 and TRBJ2-3; 13 positions match TRBD2. Losses at the gene ends were 5 bases for V and 3 bases for J; bases not matched to a gene: 5. This CDR3 region has 16 residues. The germline V gene encodes CDR1 SEHNR and CDR2 FQNEAQ (reference sequence). Together with reference TRBV7-9 and TRBJ2-3, the CDR3 gives the full variable domain: DTGVSQNPRHKITKRGQNVTFRCDPISEHNRLYWYRQTLGQGPEFLTYFQNEAQLEKSRLLSDRFSAERPKGSFSTLEIQRTEQGDSAMYLCASSRGTSGVTDTQYFGPGTRLTVL.